A single T cell receptor (beta chain) is shown here with its context. The protocol was immunoSEQ multiplex PCR, while the TCRdb copy is restricted to in-frame clones and leaves out a portion. The sample contains 40,000 to 45,000 clones, less than 95% of which appear only once. Germline values: CDR1 LGHNA, CDR2 YNFKEQ. Trimming removed 1 base at V and 2 bases at J, with 8 bases between. The CDR3 spans 14 residues. The data belong to a study of T cells in tuberculosis. This sequence joins TRBV4-2 and TRBJ1-2; D unclear. The material sequenced was PBMCs. The TCR comes from a donor aged 10 to 29 with latent tuberculosis or without tuberculosis infection. Some clones in this sample may be carry-over from other donors' samples. CDR3 coding DNA: TGTGCCAGCAGCCAAGTTAGCTCAAACTATGGCTACACCTTC. Amino acids: CASSQVSSNYGYTF.